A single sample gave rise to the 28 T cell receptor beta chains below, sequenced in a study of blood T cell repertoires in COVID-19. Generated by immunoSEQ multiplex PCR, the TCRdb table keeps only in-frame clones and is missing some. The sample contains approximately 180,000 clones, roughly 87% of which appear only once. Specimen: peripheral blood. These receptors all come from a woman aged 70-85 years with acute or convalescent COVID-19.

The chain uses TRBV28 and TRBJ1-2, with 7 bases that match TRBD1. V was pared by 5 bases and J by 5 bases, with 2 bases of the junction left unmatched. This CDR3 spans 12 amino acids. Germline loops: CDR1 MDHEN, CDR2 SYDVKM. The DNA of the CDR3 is TGTGCCAGCAGTGGACAGGATTATGGCTACACCTTC. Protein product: CASSGQDYGYTF.

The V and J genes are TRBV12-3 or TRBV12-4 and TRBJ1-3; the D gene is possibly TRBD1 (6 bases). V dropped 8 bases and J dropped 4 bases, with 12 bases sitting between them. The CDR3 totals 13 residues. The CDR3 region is CASAAGQGNTIYF. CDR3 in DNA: TGTGCCAGCGCGGCCGGACAGGGAAACACCATATATTTT.

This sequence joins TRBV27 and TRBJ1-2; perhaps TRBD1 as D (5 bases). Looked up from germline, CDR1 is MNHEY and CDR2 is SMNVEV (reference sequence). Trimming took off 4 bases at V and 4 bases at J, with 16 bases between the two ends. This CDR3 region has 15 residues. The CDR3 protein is CASSWSPQGFYGYTF. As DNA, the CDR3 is TGTGCCAGCAGTTGGAGTCCCCAGGGCTTCTATGGCTACACCTTC.

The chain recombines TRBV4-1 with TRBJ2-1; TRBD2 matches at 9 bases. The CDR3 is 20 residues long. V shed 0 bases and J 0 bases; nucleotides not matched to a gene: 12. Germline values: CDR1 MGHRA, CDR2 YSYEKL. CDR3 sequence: CASSQELSLAGLSSYNEQFF. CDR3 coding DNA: TGCGCCAGCAGCCAAGAACTTTCACTAGCGGGCCTTTCCTCCTACAATGAGCAGTTCTTC.

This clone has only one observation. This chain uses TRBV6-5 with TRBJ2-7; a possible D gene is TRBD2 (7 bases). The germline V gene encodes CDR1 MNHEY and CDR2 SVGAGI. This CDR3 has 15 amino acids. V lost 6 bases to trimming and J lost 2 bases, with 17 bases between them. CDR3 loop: CASSTGRVPPYEQYF. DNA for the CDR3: TGTGCCAGCAGCACAGGGAGGGTGCCCCCCTACGAGCAGTACTTC.

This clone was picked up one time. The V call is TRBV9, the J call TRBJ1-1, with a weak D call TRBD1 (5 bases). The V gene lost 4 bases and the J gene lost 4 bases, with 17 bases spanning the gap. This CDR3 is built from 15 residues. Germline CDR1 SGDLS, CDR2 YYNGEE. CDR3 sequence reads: CASSREVQGGTEAFF. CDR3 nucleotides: TGTGCCAGCAGCCGAGAGGTCCAGGGAGGCACTGAAGCTTTCTTT.

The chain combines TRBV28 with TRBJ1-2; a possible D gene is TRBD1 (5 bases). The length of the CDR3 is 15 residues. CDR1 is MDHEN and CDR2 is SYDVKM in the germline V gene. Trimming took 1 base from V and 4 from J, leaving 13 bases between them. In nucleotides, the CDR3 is TGTGCCAGCAGTTTATCTAGGGGCAAAGTCTATGGCTACACCTTC. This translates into CASSLSRGKVYGYTF.

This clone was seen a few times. The CDR3 DNA is TGTGCCAGCAGGGGACTAGCGGAAGGTAACGAGCAGTACTTC. Translated, it gives CASRGLAEGNEQYF. This chain connects TRBV6-5 to TRBJ2-7, with TRBD2 matching over 11 bases. CDR1 MNHEY and CDR2 SVGAGI come from the germline V gene. The CDR3 totals 14 residues. V dropped 6 bases and J dropped 5; count of bases not matched to a gene: 6.

The CDR3 spells CASRGLAGGWDTQYF. CDR3 in DNA: TGTGCCAGTCGAGGTCTAGCGGGAGGTTGGGATACGCAGTATTTT. V gene TRBV27 combines with J gene TRBJ2-3; 11 bases fit TRBD2. V was clipped by 9 bases and J by 6 bases; unmatched bases: 11. This CDR3 is 15 amino acids long. Germline lookup yields CDR1 MNHEY and CDR2 SMNVEV (reference sequence).

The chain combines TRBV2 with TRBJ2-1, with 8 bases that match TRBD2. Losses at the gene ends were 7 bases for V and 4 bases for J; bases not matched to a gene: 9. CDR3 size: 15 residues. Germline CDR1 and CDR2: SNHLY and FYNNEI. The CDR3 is CASNRLAGTYNEQFF. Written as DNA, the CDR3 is TGTGCCAGCAACAGGCTAGCGGGTACATACAATGAGCAGTTCTTC. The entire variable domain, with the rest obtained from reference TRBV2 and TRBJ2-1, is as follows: EPEVTQTPSHQVTQMGQEVILRCVPISNHLYFYWYRQILGQKVEFLVSFYNNEISEKSEIFDDQFSVERPDGSNFTLKIRSTKLEDSAMYFCASNRLAGTYNEQFFGPGTRLTVL.

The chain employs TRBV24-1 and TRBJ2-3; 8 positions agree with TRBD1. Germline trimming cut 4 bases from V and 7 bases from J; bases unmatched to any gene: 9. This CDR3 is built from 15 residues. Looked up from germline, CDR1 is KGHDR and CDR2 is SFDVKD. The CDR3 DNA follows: TGTGCCACCAGTGACCCAGGGGGCGTTGTAAATACGCAGTATTTT. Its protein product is CATSDPGGVVNTQYF.

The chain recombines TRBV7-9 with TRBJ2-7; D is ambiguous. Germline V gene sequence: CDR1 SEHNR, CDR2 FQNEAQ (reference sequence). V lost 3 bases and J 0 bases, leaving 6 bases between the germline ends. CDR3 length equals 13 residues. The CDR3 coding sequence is TGTGCCAGCAGCTTTGGAGACTCCTACGAGCAGTACTTC. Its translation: CASSFGDSYEQYF.

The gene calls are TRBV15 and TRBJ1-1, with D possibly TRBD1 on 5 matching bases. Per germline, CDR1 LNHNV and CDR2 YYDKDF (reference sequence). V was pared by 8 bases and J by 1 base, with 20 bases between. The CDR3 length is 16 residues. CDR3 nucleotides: TGTGCCACCGGTGGGAACCCGGGACTGAGGAACACTGAAGCTTTCTTT. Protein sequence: CATGGNPGLRNTEAFF. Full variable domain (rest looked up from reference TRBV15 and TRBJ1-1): DAMVIQNPRYQVTQFGKPVTLSCSQTLNHNVMYWYQQKSSQAPKLLFHYYDKDFNNEADTPDNFQSRRPNTSFCFLDIRSPGLGDTAMYLCATGGNPGLRNTEAFFGQGTRLTVV.

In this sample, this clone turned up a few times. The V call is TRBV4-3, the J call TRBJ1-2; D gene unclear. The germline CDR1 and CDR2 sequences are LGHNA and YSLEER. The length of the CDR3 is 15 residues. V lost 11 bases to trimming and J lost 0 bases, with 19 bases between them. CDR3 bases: TGCGCCTGCTGCCGAAGGGAGTTTTCTAACTATGGCTACACCTTC. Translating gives CACCRREFSNYGYTF.

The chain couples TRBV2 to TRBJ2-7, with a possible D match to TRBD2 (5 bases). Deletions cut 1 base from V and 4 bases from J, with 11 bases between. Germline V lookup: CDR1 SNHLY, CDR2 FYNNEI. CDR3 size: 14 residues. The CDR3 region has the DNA TGTGCCAGCAGTGAAGGGGGAAGAGGGTACGAGCAGTACTTC. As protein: CASSEGGRGYEQYF.

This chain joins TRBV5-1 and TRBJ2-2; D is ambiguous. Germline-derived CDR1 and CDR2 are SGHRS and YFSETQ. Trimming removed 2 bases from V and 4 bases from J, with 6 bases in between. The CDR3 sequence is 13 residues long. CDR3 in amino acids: CASSFPLTGELFF. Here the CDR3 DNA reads TGCGCCAGCAGCTTTCCCCTCACCGGGGAGCTGTTTTTT.

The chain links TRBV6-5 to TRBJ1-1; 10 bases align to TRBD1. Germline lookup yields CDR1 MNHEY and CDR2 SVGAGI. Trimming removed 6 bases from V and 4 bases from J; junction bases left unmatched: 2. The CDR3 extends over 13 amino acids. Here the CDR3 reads CASRDRGFTEAFF. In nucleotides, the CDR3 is TGTGCCAGCAGGGACAGGGGGTTCACTGAAGCTTTCTTT.

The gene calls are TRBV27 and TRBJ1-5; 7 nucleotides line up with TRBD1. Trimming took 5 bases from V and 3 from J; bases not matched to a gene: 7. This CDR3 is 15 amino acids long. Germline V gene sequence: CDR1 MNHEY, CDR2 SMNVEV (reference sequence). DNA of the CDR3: TGTGCCAGCAGTCTAACAGGGGTTACCAATCAGCCCCAGCATTTT. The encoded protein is CASSLTGVTNQPQHF.

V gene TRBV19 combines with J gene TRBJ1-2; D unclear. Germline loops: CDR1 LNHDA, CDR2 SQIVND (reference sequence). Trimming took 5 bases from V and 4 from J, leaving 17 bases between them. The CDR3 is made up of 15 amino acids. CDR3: CASSGGLGDGYGYTF. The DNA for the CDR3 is TGTGCCAGTAGTGGAGGACTGGGTGACGGCTATGGCTACACCTTC.

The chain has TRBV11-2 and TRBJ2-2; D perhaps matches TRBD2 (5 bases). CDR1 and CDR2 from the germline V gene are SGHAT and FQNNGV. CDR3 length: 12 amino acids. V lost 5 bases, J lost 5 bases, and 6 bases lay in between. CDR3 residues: CASSRETGELFF. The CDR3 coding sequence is TGTGCCAGCAGCAGGGAGACCGGGGAGCTGTTTTTT.

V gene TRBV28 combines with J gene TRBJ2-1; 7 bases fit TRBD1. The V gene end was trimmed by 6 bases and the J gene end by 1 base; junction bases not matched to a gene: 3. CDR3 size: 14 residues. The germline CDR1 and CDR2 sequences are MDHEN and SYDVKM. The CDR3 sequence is CASRKTGSYNEQFF. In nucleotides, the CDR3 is TGTGCCAGCAGAAAGACAGGGTCCTACAATGAGCAGTTCTTC.

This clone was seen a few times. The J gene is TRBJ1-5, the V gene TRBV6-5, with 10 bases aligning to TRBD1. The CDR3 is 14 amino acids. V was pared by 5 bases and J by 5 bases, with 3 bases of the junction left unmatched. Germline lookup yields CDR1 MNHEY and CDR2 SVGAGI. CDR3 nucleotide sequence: TGTGCCAGCAGTCGGGGGACAGGGGATCAGCCCCAGCATTTT. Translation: CASSRGTGDQPQHF.

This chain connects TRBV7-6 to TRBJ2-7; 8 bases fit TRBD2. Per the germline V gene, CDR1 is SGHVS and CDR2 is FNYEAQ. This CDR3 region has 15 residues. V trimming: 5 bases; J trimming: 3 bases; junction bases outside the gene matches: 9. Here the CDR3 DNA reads TGTGCCAGCAGCCTTCTAGCGGGCGTCCACTACGAGCAGTACTTC. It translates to CASSLLAGVHYEQYF. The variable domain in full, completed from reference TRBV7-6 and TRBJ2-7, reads GAGVSQSPRYKVTKRGQDVALRCDPISGHVSLYWYRQALGQGPEFLTYFNYEAQQDKSGLPNDRFSAERPEGSISTLTIQRTEQRDSAMYRCASSLLAGVHYEQYFGPGTRLTVT.

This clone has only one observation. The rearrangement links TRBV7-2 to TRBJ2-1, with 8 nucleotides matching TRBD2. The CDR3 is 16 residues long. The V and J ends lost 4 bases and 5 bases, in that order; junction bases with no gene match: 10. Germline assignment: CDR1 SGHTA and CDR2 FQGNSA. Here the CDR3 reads CASSSESGRVDNEQFF. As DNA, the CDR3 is TGTGCCAGCAGCTCAGAGAGCGGGAGAGTCGACAATGAGCAGTTCTTC. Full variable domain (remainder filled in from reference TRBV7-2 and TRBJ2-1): GAGVSQSPSNKVTEKGKDVELRCDPISGHTALYWYRQSLGQGLEFLIYFQGNSAPDKSGLPSDRFSAERTGGSVSTLTIQRTQQEDSAVYLCASSSESGRVDNEQFFGPGTRLTVL.

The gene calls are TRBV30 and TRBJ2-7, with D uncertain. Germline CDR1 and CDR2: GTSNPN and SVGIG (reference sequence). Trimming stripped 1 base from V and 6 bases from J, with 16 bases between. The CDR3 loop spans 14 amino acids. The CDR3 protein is CAWSGTFERSEQYF. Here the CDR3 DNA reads TGTGCCTGGAGTGGAACTTTCGAGCGTAGCGAGCAGTACTTC. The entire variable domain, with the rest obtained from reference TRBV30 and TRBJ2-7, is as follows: SQTIHQWPATLVQPVGSPLSLECTVEGTSNPNLYWYRQAAGRGLQLLFYSVGIGQISSEVPQNLSASRPQDRQFILSSKKLLLSDSGFYLCAWSGTFERSEQYFGPGTRLTVT.

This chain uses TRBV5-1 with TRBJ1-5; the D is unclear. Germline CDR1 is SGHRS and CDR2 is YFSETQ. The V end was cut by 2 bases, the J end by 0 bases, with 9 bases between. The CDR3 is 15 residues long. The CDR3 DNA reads TGCGCCAGCAGCTTATCCGGGAATAGCAATCAGCCCCAGCATTTT. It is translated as CASSLSGNSNQPQHF.

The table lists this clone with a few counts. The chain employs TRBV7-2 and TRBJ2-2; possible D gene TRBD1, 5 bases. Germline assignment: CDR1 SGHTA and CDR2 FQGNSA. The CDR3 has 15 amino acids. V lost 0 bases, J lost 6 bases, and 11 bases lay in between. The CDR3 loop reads CASSLALSRAGELFF. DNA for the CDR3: TGTGCCAGCAGCTTAGCGCTAAGCAGGGCCGGGGAGCTGTTTTTT.

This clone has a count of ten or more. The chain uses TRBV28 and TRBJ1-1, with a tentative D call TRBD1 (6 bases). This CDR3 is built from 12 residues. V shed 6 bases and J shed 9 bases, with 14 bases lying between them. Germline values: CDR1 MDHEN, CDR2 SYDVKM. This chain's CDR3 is CASSQQGGQAFF. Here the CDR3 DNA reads TGTGCCAGCAGCCAACAGGGAGGGCAAGCTTTCTTT. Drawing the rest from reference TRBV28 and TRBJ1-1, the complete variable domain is DVKVTQSSRYLVKRTGEKVFLECVQDMDHENMFWYRQDPGLGLRLIYFSYDVKMKEKGDIPEGYSVSREKKERFSLILESASTNQTSMYLCASSQQGGQAFFGQGTRLTVV.